This T cell receptor (beta chain) originates from a study of blood T cells in healthy people across ages. Next came a second PCR, run for about 6 to 12 cycles, which used a sample-barcoded 5' primer along with a J-beta primer mix. TCRdb called the 5' RACE reads again in MiXCR, with one record for every CDR3 protein. The repertoire holds some 1.6 million distinct CDR3 sequences, 30% to 40% seen once, with approximately 10% in the top ten. Germline V CDR1 and CDR2: MNHEY, SMNVEV (reference sequence). The CDR3 runs to 14 residues. V was clipped by 3 bases and J by 3 bases, with 8 bases between them. What was sequenced was blood. The receptor comes from a woman younger than 45 in good health. This chain uses TRBV27 with TRBJ2-2; no clear D. The CDR3 DNA reads as TGTGCCAGCAGTTTGGCAGTAGACACCGGGGAGCTGTTTTTT. Translating gives CASSLAVDTGELFF.